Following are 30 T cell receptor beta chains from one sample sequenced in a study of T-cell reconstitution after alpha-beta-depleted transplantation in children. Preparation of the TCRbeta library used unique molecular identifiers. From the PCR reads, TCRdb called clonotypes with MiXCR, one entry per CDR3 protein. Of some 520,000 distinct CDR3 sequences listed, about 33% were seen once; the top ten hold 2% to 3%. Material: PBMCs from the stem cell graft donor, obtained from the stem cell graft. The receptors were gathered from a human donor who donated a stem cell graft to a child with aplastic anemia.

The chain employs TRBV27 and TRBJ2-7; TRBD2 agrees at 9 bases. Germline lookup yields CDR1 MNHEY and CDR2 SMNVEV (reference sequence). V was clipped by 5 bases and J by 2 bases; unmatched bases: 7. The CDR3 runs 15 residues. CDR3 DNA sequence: TGTGCCAGCAGTCATAGCGGGAGAGGCACCTACGAGCAGTACGTC. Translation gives CASSHSGRGTYEQYV.

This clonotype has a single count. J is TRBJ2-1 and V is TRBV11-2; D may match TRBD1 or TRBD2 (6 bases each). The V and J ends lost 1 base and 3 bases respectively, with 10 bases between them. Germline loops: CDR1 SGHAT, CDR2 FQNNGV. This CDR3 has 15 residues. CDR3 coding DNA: TGTGCCAGCAGCTTAGGCAGGGGACTCTACAATGAGCAGTTCTTC. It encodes CASSLGRGLYNEQFF.

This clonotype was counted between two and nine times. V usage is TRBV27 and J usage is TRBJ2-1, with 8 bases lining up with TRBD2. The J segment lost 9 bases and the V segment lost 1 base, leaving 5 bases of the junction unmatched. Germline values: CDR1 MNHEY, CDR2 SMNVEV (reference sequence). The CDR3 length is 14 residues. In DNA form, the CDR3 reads TGTGCCAGCAGTTTATACGGGAGGGCCGGTGAGCAGTTCTTC. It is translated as CASSLYGRAGEQFF.

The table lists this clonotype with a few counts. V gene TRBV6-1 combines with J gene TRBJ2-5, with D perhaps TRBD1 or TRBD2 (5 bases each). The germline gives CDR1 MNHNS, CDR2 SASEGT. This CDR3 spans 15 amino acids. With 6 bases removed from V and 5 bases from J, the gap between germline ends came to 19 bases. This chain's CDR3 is CASSSGDAARETQYF. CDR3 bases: TGTGCCAGCAGCTCCGGGGACGCGGCACGGGAGACCCAGTACTTC.

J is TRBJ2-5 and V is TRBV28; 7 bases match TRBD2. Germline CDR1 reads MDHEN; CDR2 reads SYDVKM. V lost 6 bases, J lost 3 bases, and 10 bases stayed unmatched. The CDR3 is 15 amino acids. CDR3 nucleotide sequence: TGTGCCAGCAGCCGGATGGGGCTAGCGGAAGAGACCCAGTACTTC. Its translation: CASSRMGLAEETQYF.

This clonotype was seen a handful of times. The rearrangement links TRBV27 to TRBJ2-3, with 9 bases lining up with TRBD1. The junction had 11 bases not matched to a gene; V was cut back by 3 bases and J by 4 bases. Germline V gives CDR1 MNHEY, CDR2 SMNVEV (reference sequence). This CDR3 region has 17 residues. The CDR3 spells CASSFLTWGQGADTQYF. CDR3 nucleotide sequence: TGTGCCAGCAGTTTTCTCACGTGGGGACAGGGCGCAGATACGCAGTATTTT.

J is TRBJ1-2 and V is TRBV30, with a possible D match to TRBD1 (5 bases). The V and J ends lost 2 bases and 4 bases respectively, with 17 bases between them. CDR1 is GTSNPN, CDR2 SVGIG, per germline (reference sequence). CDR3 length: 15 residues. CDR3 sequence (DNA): TGTGCCTGGAGTCTATGGGGGGTCAGAGGCTATGGCTACACCTTC. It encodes CAWSLWGVRGYGYTF. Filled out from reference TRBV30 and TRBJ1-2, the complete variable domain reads SQTIHQWPATLVQPVGSPLSLECTVEGTSNPNLYWYRQAAGRGLQLLFYSVGIGQISSEVPQNLSASRPQDRQFILSSKKLLLSDSGFYLCAWSLWGVRGYGYTFGSGTRLTVV.

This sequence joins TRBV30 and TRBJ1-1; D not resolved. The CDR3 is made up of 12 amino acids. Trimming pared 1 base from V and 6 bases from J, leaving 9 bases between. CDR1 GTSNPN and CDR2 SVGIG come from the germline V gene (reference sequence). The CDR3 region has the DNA TGTGCCTGGAGTGAAATGGGTCCTGAAGCTTTCTTT. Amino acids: CAWSEMGPEAFF.

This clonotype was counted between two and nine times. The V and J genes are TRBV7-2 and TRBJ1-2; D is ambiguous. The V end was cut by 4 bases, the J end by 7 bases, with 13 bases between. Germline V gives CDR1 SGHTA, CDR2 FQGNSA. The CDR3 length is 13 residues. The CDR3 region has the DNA TGTGCCAGCAGCTCTAACGGAGAAGGTGGCTACACCTTC. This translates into CASSSNGEGGYTF.

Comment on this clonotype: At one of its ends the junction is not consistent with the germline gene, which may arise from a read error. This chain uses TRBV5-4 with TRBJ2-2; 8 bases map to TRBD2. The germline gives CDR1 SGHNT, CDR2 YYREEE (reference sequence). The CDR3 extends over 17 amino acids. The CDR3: CASSPALAALNIGELFF. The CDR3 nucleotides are TGTGCCAGCAGCCCCGCACTAGCGGCATTGAACATCGGGGAGCTGTTTTTT.

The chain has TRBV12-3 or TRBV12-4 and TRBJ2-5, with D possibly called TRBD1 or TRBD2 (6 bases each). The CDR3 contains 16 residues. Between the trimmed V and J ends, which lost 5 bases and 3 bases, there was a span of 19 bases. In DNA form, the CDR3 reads TGTGCCAGCAGTCCACCGTGGGGGGCTGCCAAAGAGACCCAGTACTTC. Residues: CASSPPWGAAKETQYF.

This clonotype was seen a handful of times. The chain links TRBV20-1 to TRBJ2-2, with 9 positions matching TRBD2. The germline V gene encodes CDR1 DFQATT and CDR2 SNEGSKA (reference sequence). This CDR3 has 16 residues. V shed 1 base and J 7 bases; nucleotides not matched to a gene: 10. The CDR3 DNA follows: TGCAGTGCTAGAGCCCCGGGGACTAGCCTTGTCGGGGAGCTGTTTTTT. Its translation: CSARAPGTSLVGELFF.

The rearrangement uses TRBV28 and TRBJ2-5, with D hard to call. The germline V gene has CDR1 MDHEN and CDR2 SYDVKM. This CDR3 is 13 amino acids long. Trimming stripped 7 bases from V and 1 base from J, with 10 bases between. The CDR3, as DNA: TGTGCCAGCAAGGCCGGACGCCAAGAGACCCAGTACTTC. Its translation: CASKAGRQETQYF.

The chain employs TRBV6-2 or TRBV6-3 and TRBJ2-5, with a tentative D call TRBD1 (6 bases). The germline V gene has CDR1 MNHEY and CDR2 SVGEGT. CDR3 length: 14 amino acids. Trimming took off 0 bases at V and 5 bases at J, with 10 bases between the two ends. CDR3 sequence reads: CASSYSSQGETQYF. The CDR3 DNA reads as TGTGCCAGCAGTTACTCGTCGCAGGGGGAGACCCAGTACTTC.

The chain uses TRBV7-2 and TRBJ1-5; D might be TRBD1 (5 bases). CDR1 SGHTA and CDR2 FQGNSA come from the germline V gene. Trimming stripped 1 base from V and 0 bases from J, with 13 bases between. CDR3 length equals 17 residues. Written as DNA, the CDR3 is TGTGCCAGCAGCTTAGTGCCGACAGATTCTAGCAATCAGCCCCAGCATTTT. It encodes CASSLVPTDSSNQPQHF.

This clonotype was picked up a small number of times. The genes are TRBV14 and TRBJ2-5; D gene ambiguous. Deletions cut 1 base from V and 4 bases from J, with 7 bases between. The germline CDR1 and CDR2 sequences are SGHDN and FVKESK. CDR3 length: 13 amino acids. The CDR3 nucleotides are TGTGCCAGCAGCCAAGGAGGACGAGAGACCCAGTACTTC. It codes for CASSQGGRETQYF.

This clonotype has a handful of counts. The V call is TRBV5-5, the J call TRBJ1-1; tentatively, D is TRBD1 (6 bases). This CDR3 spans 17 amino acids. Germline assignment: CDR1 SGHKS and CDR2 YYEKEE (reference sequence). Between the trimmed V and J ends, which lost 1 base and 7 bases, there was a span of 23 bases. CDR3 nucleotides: TGTGCCAGCAGCTTGAAATTGACAGGCCCCTACCCTTTTGAAGCTTTCTTT. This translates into CASSLKLTGPYPFEAFF.

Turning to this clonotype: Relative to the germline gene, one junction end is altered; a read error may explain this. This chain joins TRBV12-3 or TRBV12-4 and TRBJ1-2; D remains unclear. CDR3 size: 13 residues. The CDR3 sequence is CASSFNRNNGYTF. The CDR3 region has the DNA TGTGCCAGCAGTTTCAACCGTAACAATGGCTACACCTTC.

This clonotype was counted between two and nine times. The CDR3 reads CATRTGSGRGEAFF. The CDR3 DNA reads as TGTGCCACCAGGACAGGGTCGGGGAGAGGTGAAGCTTTCTTT. The V call is TRBV24-1, the J call TRBJ1-1; 7 nucleotides agree with TRBD1. V lost 7 bases to trimming and J lost 7 bases; unmatched junction nucleotides: 11. This CDR3 contains 14 residues. Per the germline V gene, CDR1 is KGHDR and CDR2 is SFDVKD.

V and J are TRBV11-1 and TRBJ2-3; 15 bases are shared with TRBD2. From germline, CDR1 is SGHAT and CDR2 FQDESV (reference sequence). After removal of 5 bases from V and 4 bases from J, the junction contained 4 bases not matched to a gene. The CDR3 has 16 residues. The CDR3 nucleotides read TGTGCCAGCAGCCAGGGACTAGCGGGAGGAGCAGATACGCAGTATTTT. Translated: CASSQGLAGGADTQYF.

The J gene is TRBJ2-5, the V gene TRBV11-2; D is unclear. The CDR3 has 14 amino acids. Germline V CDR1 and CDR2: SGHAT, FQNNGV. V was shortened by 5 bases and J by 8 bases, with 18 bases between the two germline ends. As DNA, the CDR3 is TGTGCCAGCAGCCCCCCGGATTACAAGAGAACCCAGTACTTC. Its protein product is CASSPPDYKRTQYF. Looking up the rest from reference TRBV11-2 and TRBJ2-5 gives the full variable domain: EAGVAQSPRYKIIEKRQSVAFWCNPISGHATLYWYQQILGQGPKLLIQFQNNGVVDDSQLPKDRFSAERLKGVDSTLKIQPAKLEDSAVYLCASSPPDYKRTQYFGPGTRLLVL.

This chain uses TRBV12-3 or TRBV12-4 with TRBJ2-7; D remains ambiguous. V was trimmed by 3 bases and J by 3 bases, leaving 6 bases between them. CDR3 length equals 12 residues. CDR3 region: CASSFPGYEQYF. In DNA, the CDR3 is TGTGCCAGCAGTTTTCCAGGCTACGAGCAGTACTTC.

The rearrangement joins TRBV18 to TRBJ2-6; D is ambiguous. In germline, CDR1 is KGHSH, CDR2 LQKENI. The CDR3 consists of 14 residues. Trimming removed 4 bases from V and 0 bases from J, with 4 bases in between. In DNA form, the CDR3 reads TGTGCCAGCTCACAAAACTCTGGGGCCAACGTCCTGACTTTC. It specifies CASSQNSGANVLTF.

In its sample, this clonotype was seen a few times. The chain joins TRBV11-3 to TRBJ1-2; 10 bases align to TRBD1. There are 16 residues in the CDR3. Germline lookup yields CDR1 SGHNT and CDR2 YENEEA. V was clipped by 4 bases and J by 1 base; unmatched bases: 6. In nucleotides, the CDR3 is TGTGCCAGCAGCTACTCCGGGACAGGGGATAACTATGGCTACACCTTC. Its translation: CASSYSGTGDNYGYTF.

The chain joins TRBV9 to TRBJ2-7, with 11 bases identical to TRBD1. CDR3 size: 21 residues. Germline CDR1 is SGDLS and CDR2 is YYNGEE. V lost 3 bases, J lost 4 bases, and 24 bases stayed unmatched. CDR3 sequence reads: CASSATLPGPRRDRGYYEQYF. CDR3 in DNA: TGTGCCAGCAGCGCGACCCTCCCCGGGCCCCGGAGGGACAGGGGGTATTACGAGCAGTACTTC.

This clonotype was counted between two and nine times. The DNA for the CDR3 is TGCAGCGTTGTTAGACAGGGGCCGGGTAATGAGCAGTTCTTC. Translated: CSVVRQGPGNEQFF. The chain employs TRBV29-1 and TRBJ2-1; 8 nucleotides line up with TRBD1. The CDR3 extends over 14 amino acids. CDR1 and CDR2 (germline): SQVTM, ANQGSEA. J lost 7 bases, V lost 4 bases, and 9 bases had no gene match.

Written as DNA, the CDR3 is TGTGCCAGCAGAGCATTGGGACTAGCGGGTAATGAGCAGTTCTTC. Translated, it gives CASRALGLAGNEQFF. J is TRBJ2-1 and V is TRBV12-3 or TRBV12-4; 12 bases fit TRBD2. The trim removed 6 bases at V and 7 bases at J, leaving 7 bases unmatched. This CDR3 spans 15 amino acids.

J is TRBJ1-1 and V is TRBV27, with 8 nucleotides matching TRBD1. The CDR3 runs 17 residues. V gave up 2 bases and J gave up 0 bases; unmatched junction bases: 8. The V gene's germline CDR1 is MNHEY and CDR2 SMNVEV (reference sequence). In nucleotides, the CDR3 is TGTGCCAGCAGTTTACATCGGGCAGGGGGCTTGAACACTGAAGCTTTCTTT. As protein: CASSLHRAGGLNTEAFF.

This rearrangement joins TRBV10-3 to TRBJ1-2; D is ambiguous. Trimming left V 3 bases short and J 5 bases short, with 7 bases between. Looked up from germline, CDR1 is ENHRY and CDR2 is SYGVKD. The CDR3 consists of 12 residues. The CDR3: CAISDEGYGYTF. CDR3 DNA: TGTGCCATCAGTGATGAGGGTTATGGCTACACCTTC.

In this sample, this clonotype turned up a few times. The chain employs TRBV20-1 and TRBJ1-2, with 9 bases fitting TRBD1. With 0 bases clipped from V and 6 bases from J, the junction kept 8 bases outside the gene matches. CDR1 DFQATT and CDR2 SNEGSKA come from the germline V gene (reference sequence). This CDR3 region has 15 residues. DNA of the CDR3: TGCAGTGCTAGAGAACCACAGGGGGCAAGGGATGGCTACACCTTC. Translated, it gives CSAREPQGARDGYTF.